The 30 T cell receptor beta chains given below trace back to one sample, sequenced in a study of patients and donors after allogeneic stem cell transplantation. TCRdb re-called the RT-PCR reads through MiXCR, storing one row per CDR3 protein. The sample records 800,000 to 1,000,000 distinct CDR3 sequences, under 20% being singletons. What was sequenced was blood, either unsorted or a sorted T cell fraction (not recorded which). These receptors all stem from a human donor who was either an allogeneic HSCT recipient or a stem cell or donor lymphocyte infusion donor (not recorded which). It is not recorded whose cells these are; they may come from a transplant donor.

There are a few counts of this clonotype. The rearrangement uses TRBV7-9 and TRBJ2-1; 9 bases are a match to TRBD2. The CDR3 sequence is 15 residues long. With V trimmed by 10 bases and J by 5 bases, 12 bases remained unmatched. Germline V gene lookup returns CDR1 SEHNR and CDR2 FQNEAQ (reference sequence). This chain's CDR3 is CATPSLASGDNEQFF. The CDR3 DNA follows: TGTGCCACCCCCTCCCTGGCTAGCGGGGACAATGAGCAGTTCTTC.

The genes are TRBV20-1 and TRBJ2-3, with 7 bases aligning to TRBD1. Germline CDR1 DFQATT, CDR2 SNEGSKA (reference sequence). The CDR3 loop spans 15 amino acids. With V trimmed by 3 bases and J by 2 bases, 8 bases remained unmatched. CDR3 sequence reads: CSASVGRGTTDTQYF. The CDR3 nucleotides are TGCAGTGCTAGTGTGGGCAGGGGGACCACAGATACGCAGTATTTT.

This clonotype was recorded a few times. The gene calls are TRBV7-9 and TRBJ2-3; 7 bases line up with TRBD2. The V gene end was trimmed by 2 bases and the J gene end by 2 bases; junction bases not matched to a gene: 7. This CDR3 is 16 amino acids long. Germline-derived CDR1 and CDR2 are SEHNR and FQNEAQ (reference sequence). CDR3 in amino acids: CASSLFPSGSTDTQYF. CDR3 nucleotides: TGTGCCAGCAGCTTATTTCCTAGCGGATCCACAGATACGCAGTATTTT.

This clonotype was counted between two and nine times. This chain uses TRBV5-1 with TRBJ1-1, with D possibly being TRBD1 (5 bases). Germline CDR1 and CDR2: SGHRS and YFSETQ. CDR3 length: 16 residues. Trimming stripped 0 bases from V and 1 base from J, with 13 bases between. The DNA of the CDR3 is TGCGCCAGCAGCTTGGCCCGACAGATACCGAACACTGAAGCTTTCTTT. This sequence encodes CASSLARQIPNTEAFF.

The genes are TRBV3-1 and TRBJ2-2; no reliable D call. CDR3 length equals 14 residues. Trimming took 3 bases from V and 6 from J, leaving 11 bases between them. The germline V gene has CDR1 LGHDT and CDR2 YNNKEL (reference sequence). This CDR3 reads CASSHYQMAGELFF. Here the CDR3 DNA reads TGTGCCAGCAGCCATTACCAGATGGCCGGGGAGCTGTTTTTT.

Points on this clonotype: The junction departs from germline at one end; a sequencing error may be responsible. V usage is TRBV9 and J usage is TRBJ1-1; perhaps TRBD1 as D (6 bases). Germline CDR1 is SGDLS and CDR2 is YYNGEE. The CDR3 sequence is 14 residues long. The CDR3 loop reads CSSSVMGAGTEAFF. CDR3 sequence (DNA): TGTTCCAGCTCGGTCATGGGGGCGGGCACTGAAGCTTTCTTT.

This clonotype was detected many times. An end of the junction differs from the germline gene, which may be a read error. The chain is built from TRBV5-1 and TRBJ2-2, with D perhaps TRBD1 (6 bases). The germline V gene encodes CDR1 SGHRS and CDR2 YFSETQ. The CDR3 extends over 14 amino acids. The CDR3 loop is CACRGIPNTGELFF. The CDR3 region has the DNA TGCGCCTGCAGGGGCATACCGAACACCGGGGAGCTGTTTTTT.

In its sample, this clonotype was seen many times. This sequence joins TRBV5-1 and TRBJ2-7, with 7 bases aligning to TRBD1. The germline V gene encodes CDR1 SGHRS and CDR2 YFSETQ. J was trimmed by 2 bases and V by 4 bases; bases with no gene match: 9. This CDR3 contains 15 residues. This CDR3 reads CASSVTGVGAYEQYF. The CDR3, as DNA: TGCGCCAGCAGCGTAACAGGGGTTGGGGCCTACGAGCAGTACTTC.

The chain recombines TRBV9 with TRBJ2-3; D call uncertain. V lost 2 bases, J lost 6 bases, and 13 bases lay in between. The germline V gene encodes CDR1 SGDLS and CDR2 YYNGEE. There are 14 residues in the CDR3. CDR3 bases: TGTGCCAGCAGCGTCGAAACCCCCAGGGATACGCAGTATTTT. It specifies CASSVETPRDTQYF.

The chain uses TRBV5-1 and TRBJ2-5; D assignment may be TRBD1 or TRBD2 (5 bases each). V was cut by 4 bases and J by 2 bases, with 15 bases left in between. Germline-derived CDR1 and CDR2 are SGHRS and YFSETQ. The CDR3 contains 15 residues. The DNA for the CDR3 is TGCGCCAGCAGCAACCACCCCAGGGAGCAAGAGACCCAGTACTTC. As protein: CASSNHPREQETQYF.

CDR3 nucleotides: TGTGCCAGCATAGGGGGATCCCAAGGCTACACCTTC. It codes for CASIGGSQGYTF. The chain has TRBV6-5 and TRBJ1-2; perhaps TRBD1 as D (6 bases). The CDR3 length is 12 residues. Trimming took off 7 bases at V and 8 bases at J, with 14 bases between the two ends. CDR1 MNHEY and CDR2 SVGAGI come from the germline V gene.

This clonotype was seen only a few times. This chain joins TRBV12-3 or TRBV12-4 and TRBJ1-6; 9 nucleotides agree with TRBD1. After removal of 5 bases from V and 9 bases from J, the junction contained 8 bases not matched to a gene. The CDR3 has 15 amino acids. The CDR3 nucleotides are TGTGCCAGCAGTCACGGGACAGGGATGAGTTCACCCCTCCACTTT. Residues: CASSHGTGMSSPLHF.

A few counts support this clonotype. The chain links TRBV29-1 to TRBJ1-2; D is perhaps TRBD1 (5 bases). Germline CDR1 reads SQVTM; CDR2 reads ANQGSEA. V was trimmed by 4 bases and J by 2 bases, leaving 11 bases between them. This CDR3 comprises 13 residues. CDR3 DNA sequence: TGCAGCGTTGCATCGGGGGAAAACTATGGCTACACCTTC. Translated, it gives CSVASGENYGYTF.

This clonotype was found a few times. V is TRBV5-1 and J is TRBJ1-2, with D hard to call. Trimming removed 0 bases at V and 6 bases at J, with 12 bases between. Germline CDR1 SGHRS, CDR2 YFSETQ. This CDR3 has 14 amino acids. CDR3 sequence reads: CASSLDEGRDGYTF. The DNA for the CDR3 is TGCGCCAGCAGCTTGGATGAGGGTAGAGATGGCTACACCTTC.

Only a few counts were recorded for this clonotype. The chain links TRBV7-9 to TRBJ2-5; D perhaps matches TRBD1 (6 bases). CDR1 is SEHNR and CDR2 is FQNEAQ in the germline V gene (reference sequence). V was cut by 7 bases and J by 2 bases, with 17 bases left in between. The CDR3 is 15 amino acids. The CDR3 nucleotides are TGTGCCAGCACTAAGGGACAAATACAACAAGAGACCCAGTACTTC. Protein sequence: CASTKGQIQQETQYF. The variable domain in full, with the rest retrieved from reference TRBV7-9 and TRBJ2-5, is DTGVSQNPRHKITKRGQNVTFRCDPISEHNRLYWYRQTLGQGPEFLTYFQNEAQLEKSRLLSDRFSAERPKGSFSTLEIQRTEQGDSAMYLCASTKGQIQQETQYFGPGTRLLVL.

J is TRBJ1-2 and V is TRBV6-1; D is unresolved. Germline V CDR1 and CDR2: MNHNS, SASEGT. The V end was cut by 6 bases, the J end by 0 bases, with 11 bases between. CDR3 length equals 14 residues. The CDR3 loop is CASRPKEANYGYTF. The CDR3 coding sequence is TGTGCCAGCAGGCCAAAGGAGGCTAACTATGGCTACACCTTC.

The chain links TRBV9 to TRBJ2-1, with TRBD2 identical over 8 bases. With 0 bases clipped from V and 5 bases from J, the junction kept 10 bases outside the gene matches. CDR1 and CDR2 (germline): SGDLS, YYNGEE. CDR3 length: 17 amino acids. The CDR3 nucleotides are TGTGCCAGCAGCGTAGCGGGAGGGCCGAAAACCAACAATGAGCAGTTCTTC. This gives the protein CASSVAGGPKTNNEQFF.

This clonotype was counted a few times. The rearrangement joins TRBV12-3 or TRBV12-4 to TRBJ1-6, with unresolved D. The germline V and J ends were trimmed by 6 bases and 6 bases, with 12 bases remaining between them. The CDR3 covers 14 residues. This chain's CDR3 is CASSRSQLNSPLHF. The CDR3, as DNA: TGTGCCAGCAGCCGGAGCCAGCTTAATTCACCCCTCCACTTT.

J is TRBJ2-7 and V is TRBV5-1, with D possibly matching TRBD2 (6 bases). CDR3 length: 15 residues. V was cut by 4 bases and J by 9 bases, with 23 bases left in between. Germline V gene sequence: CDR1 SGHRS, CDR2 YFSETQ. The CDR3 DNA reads TGCGCCAGCAGCCGAGGGACTCCTATTCTACGAGGGCAGTACTTC. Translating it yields CASSRGTPILRGQYF.

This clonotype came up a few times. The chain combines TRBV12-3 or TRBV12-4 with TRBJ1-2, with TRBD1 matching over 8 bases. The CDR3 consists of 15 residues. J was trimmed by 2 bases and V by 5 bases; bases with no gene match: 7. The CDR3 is CASSPRTGINYGYTF. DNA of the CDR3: TGTGCCAGCAGTCCAAGGACAGGGATCAACTATGGCTACACCTTC.

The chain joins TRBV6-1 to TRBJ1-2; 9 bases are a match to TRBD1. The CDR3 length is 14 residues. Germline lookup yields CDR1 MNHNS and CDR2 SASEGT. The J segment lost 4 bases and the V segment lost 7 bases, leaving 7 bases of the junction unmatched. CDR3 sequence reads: CASTSATGGYGYTF. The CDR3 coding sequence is TGTGCCAGCACCTCCGCGACAGGGGGCTATGGCTACACCTTC.

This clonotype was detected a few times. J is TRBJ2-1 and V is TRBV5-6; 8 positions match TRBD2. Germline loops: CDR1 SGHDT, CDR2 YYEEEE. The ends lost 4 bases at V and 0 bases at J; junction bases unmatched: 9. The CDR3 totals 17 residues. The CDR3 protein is CASSVPGLGRSYNEQFF. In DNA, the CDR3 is TGTGCCAGCAGCGTTCCGGGACTAGGGCGCTCCTACAATGAGCAGTTCTTC.

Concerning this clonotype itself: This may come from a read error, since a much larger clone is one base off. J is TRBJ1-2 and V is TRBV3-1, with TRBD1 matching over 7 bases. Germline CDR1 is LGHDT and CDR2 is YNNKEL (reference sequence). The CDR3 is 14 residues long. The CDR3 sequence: CTSSPSTGVTGYTF. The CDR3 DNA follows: TGTACCAGCAGCCCGAGCACAGGGGTGACTGGCTACACCTTC.

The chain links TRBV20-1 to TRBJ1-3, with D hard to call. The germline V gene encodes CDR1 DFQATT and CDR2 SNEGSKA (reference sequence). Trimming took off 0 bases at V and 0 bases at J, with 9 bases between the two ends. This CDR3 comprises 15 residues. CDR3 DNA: TGCAGTGCTAGAGATCCGGCCATCTCTGGAAACACCATATATTTT. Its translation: CSARDPAISGNTIYF.

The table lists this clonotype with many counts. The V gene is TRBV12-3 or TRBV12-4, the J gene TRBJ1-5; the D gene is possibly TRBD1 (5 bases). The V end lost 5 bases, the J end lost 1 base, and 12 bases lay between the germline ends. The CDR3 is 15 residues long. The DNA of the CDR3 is TGTGCCAGCAGTCCGGGTTGGGACAGCAATCAGCCCCAGCATTTT. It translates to CASSPGWDSNQPQHF.

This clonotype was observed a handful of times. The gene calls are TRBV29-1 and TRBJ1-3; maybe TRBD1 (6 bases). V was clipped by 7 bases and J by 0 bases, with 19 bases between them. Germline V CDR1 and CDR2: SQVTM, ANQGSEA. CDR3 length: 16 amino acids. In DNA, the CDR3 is TGCAGCGCTGGAGGGGGAGTCATAAACTCTGGAAACACCATATATTTT. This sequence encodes CSAGGGVINSGNTIYF.

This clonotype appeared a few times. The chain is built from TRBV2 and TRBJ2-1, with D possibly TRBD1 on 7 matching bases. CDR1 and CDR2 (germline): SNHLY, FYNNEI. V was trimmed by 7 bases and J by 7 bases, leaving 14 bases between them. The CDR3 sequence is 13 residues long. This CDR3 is CASMRDSVNEQFF. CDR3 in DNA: TGTGCCAGCATGCGGGACAGTGTGAATGAGCAGTTCTTC.

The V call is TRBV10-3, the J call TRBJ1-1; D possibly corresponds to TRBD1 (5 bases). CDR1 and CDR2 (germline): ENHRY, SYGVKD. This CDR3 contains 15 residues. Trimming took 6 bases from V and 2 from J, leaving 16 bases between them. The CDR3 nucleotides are TGTGCCATCAGCGAGAATGTAGGGGCCAACACTGAAGCTTTCTTT. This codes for CAISENVGANTEAFF.

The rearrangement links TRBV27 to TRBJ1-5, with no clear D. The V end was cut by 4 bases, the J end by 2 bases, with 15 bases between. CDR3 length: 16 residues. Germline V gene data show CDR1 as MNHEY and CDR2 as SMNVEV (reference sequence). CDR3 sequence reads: CASSSSRKMGNQPQHF. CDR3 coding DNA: TGTGCCAGCAGTTCCTCTAGGAAAATGGGCAATCAGCCCCAGCATTTT.

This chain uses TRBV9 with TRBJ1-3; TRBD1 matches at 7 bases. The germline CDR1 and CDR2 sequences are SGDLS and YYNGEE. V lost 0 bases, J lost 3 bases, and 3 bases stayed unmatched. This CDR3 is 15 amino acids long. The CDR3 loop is CASSVDRGNGNTIYF. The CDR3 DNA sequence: TGTGCCAGCAGCGTAGACAGGGGCAATGGAAACACCATATATTTT. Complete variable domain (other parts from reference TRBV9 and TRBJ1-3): DSGVTQTPKHLITATGQRVTLRCSPRSGDLSVYWYQQSLDQGLQFLIQYYNGEERAKGNILERFSAQQFPDLHSELNLSSLELGDSALYFCASSVDRGNGNTIYFGEGSWLTVV.